A single sample is the source of the 18 T cell receptor beta chains below, sequenced in a study of spatial heterogeneity in lung cancer. General study findings and limits: Counts of expanded intratumoral alpha and beta TCRs tracked tumor mutation counts.

The sample's time point: sample taken at primary tumor resection. No antigen is known for these receptors. TCRdb used MiXCR to reprocess the 5' RACE reads, holding one entry per CDR3 protein. The sample holds about 9,800 distinct CDR3 sequences, around half seen once. The source was lung tumor tissue, collected at surgery. The receptors were gathered from a female donor with early-stage non-small cell lung cancer.

The chain employs TRBV11-2 and TRBJ2-2; D is undetermined. Trimming shortened V by 7 bases and J by 8 bases, and 11 bases separated the two germline ends. The CDR3 runs 12 residues. CDR1 and CDR2 from the germline V gene are SGHAT and FQNNGV. The CDR3 coding sequence is TGTGCCAGCACCCTTTCCCGTGGGGAGCTGTTTTTT. Protein product: CASTLSRGELFF.

This sequence joins TRBV6-2 or TRBV6-3 and TRBJ2-1, with D possibly matching TRBD1 (5 bases). The V and J ends lost 7 bases and 7 bases respectively, with 20 bases between them. The CDR3 runs 15 residues. Germline V gene lookup returns CDR1 MNHEY and CDR2 SVGEGT. The CDR3 DNA sequence: TGTGCCAGCACTCAAAGGGTTGGGGCACCAAATGAGCAGTTCTTC. It codes for CASTQRVGAPNEQFF.

This clonotype was seen a handful of times. The chain uses TRBV6-2 or TRBV6-3 and TRBJ2-7; possibly TRBD2 for D (6 bases). The CDR3 contains 13 residues. CDR1 is MNHEY and CDR2 is SVGEGT in the germline V gene. V was pared by 8 bases and J by 2 bases, with 13 bases between. The CDR3 spells CASRGTQTYEQYF. The CDR3, as DNA: TGTGCCAGCCGCGGGACCCAGACCTACGAGCAGTACTTC.

The rearrangement links TRBV10-3 to TRBJ2-1; possibly TRBD2 for D (7 bases). Germline CDR1 and CDR2: ENHRY and SYGVKD. This CDR3 has 15 amino acids. V lost 3 bases and J 3 bases, leaving 12 bases between the germline ends. CDR3 sequence (DNA): TGTGCCATCAGTGACGGGGGGCAAAACTACAATGAGCAGTTCTTC. Amino acid sequence: CAISDGGQNYNEQFF.

The rearrangement joins TRBV20-1 to TRBJ1-1; D may be TRBD1 (5 bases). Germline V gene sequence: CDR1 DFQATT, CDR2 SNEGSKA (reference sequence). The length of the CDR3 is 13 residues. Trimming stripped 6 bases from V and 7 bases from J, with 18 bases between. CDR3 loop: CSAPRGHGGEAFF. The CDR3 nucleotides read TGCAGTGCCCCTCGGGGCCACGGTGGTGAAGCTTTCTTT.

This clonotype was seen a single time. The genes are TRBV29-1 and TRBJ1-4; D unresolved. The CDR3 runs to 12 residues. The germline gives CDR1 SQVTM, CDR2 ANQGSEA. Trimming took off 7 bases at V and 4 bases at J, with 10 bases between the two ends. The CDR3: CSAGVLNEKLFF. The CDR3 DNA sequence: TGCAGCGCCGGGGTTCTTAATGAAAAACTGTTTTTT.

In this sample, this clonotype is medium-sized (0.01 to 0.1%). The chain carries TRBV7-9 and TRBJ2-4, with D unclear. The CDR3 totals 13 residues. Germline assignment: CDR1 SEHNR and CDR2 FQNEAQ (reference sequence). V was trimmed by 3 bases and J by 6 bases, leaving 9 bases between them. CDR3 DNA: TGTGCCAGCAGCTTTAACGACGGAAACATTCAGTACTTC. Translated: CASSFNDGNIQYF.

The chain links TRBV5-6 to TRBJ2-5; D might be TRBD1 or TRBD2, each matching 6 bases. The germline V gene has CDR1 SGHDT and CDR2 YYEEEE. V lost 0 bases and J 5 bases, leaving 14 bases between the germline ends. The CDR3 consists of 15 residues. The CDR3 region has the DNA TGTGCCAGCAGCTTGGGCTTCGGGGGCTGGGAGACCCAGTACTTC. Its protein is CASSLGFGGWETQYF.

The chain employs TRBV18 and TRBJ2-7, with a weak D call TRBD1 (5 bases). The V end lost 3 bases, the J end lost 4 bases, and 7 bases lay between the germline ends. CDR1 is KGHSH and CDR2 is LQKENI in the germline V gene. This CDR3 has 12 amino acids. CDR3 DNA sequence: TGTGCCAGCTCACCGAAGGGGTACGAGCAGTACTTC. Amino acid sequence: CASSPKGYEQYF.

The CDR3 bases are TGTGCCAGCAGCTTCGCCTCGGGTAGCGGCTACGAGCAGTACTTC. It codes for CASSFASGSGYEQYF. This chain joins TRBV7-2 and TRBJ2-7; TRBD2 is a possible D gene (6 bases). CDR1 and CDR2 (germline): SGHTA, FQGNSA. CDR3 length: 15 residues. V dropped 3 bases and J dropped 3 bases, with 15 bases sitting between them.

This rearrangement joins TRBV7-2 to TRBJ2-5, with a possible D match to TRBD1 (5 bases). V lost 5 bases, J lost 1 base, and 11 bases lay in between. The CDR3 extends over 14 amino acids. Germline values: CDR1 SGHTA, CDR2 FQGNSA. Here the CDR3 reads CASSHRQSQETQYF. CDR3 coding DNA: TGTGCCAGCAGCCATCGACAGAGCCAAGAGACCCAGTACTTC.

There are a few counts of this clonotype. J is TRBJ2-3 and V is TRBV6-5; D remains ambiguous. The CDR3 runs to 14 residues. Germline values: CDR1 MNHEY, CDR2 SVGAGI. V gave up 0 bases and J gave up 4 bases, with 8 bases separating them. CDR3 in amino acids: CASSYSIGSDTQYF. CDR3 sequence (DNA): TGTGCCAGCAGTTACTCGATTGGCTCAGATACGCAGTATTTT.

To note about this clonotype: The CDR3 does not close with the conserved phenylalanine or tryptophan, likely indicating a read error. The chain is built from TRBV20-1 and TRBJ2-1, with TRBD2 matching over 11 bases. This CDR3 is built from 13 residues. Germline values: CDR1 DFQATT, CDR2 SNEGSKA (reference sequence). V shed 5 bases and J 7 bases; nucleotides not matched to a gene: 4. CDR3 sequence (DNA): TGCAGTGCTCTTAGCGGGGGGGCAAATGAGCAGTTCCTC. Translation: CSALSGGANEQFL.

CDR3 nucleotides: TGTGCCAGCAGCTTAAGGGTCAGAGGTAAAGACAATGAGCAGTTCTTC. Translating gives CASSLRVRGKDNEQFF. The chain joins TRBV7-2 to TRBJ2-1; no reliable D call. The CDR3 has 16 amino acids. Trimming took 2 bases from V and 5 from J, leaving 16 bases between them. Looked up from germline, CDR1 is SGHTA and CDR2 is FQGNSA.

This sequence joins TRBV20-1 and TRBJ2-3; 9 positions agree with TRBD2. The CDR3 length is 14 residues. Germline CDR1 reads DFQATT; CDR2 reads SNEGSKA (reference sequence). Germline trimming cut 5 bases from V and 2 bases from J; bases unmatched to any gene: 5. The CDR3 sequence: CSAQTSGYTDTQYF. DNA of the CDR3: TGCAGTGCTCAAACTAGCGGGTACACAGATACGCAGTATTTT.

The V and J genes are TRBV9 and TRBJ1-2, with D perhaps TRBD1 (6 bases). The germline V and J ends were trimmed by 3 bases and 1 base, with 13 bases remaining between them. Germline assignment: CDR1 SGDLS and CDR2 YYNGEE. The CDR3 has 15 amino acids. In DNA form, the CDR3 reads TGTGCCAGCAGCGGAGAGGGGGGAGGTAACTATGGCTACACCTTC. This translates into CASSGEGGGNYGYTF.

This clonotype is classed as medium-sized. The gene calls are TRBV4-2 and TRBJ2-1; D is unresolved. V lost 0 bases to trimming and J lost 7 bases, with 13 bases between them. The CDR3 length is 15 residues. Germline CDR1 LGHNA, CDR2 YNFKEQ. This CDR3 reads CASSQDGTEVNEQFF. The CDR3 nucleotides are TGTGCCAGCAGCCAAGATGGAACAGAAGTGAATGAGCAGTTCTTC.

The chain uses TRBV5-4 and TRBJ2-5; possibly TRBD1 or TRBD2 for D (7 bases each). Germline V gene lookup returns CDR1 SGHNT and CDR2 YYREEE (reference sequence). The V and J ends lost 1 base and 4 bases respectively, with 20 bases between them. The length of the CDR3 is 17 residues. Here the CDR3 reads CASSLRGYTRGGETQYF. CDR3 DNA sequence: TGTGCCAGCAGCTTGCGCGGCTACACCAGGGGGGGAGAGACCCAGTACTTC.